The next 19 T cell receptor beta chains were all read from a single sample in a study of cytomegalovirus exposure and HLA in healthy donors. The PCR made use of 60 Vbeta and 13 Jbeta primers. Sequenced by immunoSEQ multiplex PCR; TCRdb stores in-frame clones only, minus some. The sample lists some 78,000 clones, roughly 72% occurring once. Source material: PBMCs. All receptors derive from a man aged 40-49 years in good health and CMV-seropositive.

The V gene is TRBV5-6, the J gene TRBJ2-2; D is unclear. The V gene lost 0 bases and the J gene lost 6 bases, with 9 bases spanning the gap. There are 14 residues in the CDR3. Germline CDR1 is SGHDT and CDR2 is YYEEEE. CDR3 bases: TGTGCCAGCAGCTTGGCCTTAGCCGCCGGGGAGCTGTTTTTT. The encoded protein is CASSLALAAGELFF.

This chain joins TRBV9 and TRBJ2-3, with TRBD2 as a possible D gene (5 bases). Trimming pared 0 bases from V and 8 bases from J, leaving 7 bases between. CDR3 length equals 12 residues. The germline gives CDR1 SGDLS, CDR2 YYNGEE. The CDR3 coding sequence is TGTGCCAGCAGCGTAGAAGAGGGTACGCAGTATTTT. Protein product: CASSVEEGTQYF. The whole variable domain, remainder taken from reference TRBV9 and TRBJ2-3, is DSGVTQTPKHLITATGQRVTLRCSPRSGDLSVYWYQQSLDQGLQFLIQYYNGEERAKGNILERFSAQQFPDLHSELNLSSLELGDSALYFCASSVEEGTQYFGPGTRLTVL.

The chain is built from TRBV4-3 and TRBJ1-4; D may be TRBD1 (5 bases). The CDR3 has 15 residues. CDR1 is LGHNA, CDR2 YSLEER, per germline. The V and J ends lost 0 bases and 11 bases respectively, with 16 bases between them. The CDR3: CASSQEGLMGGKLFF. In nucleotides, the CDR3 is TGCGCCAGCAGCCAAGAGGGGCTTATGGGTGGGAAACTGTTTTTT.

The rearrangement joins TRBV5-6 to TRBJ2-3; TRBD2 matches 9 bases. After removal of 0 bases from V and 2 bases from J, the junction contained 7 bases not matched to a gene. Germline-derived CDR1 and CDR2 are SGHDT and YYEEEE. This CDR3 comprises 17 residues. CDR3 sequence (DNA): TGTGCCAGCAGCTTGGTACGACTAGCGGACACCACAGATACGCAGTATTTT. This gives the protein CASSLVRLADTTDTQYF.

This chain joins TRBV15 and TRBJ2-3, with unresolved D. The CDR3 is 12 amino acids. With 0 bases removed from V and 6 bases from J, the gap between germline ends came to 4 bases. Looked up from germline, CDR1 is LNHNV and CDR2 is YYDKDF (reference sequence). CDR3 coding DNA: TGTGCCACCAGCAGAGACGGGGATACGCAGTATTTT. Encoded protein: CATSRDGDTQYF. Filled out from reference TRBV15 and TRBJ2-3, the complete variable domain reads DAMVIQNPRYQVTQFGKPVTLSCSQTLNHNVMYWYQQKSSQAPKLLFHYYDKDFNNEADTPDNFQSRRPNTSFCFLDIRSPGLGDTAMYLCATSRDGDTQYFGPGTRLTVL.

The chain couples TRBV7-2 to TRBJ1-1; no reliable D call. The germline V gene has CDR1 SGHTA and CDR2 FQGNSA. Trimming stripped 6 bases from V and 5 bases from J, with 10 bases between. The CDR3 has 12 residues. The CDR3 nucleotides read TGTGCCAGCAGTTGGGTCGGGACTGAAGCTTTCTTT. It translates to CASSWVGTEAFF.

This clone was recorded a few times. The chain couples TRBV4-1 to TRBJ1-5, with D unclear. V gave up 0 bases and J gave up 2 bases, with 11 bases separating them. The CDR3 runs to 16 residues. Germline lookup yields CDR1 MGHRA and CDR2 YSYEKL. The CDR3 sequence: CASSQEAGDRNQPQHF. In nucleotides, the CDR3 is TGCGCCAGCAGCCAAGAGGCGGGAGATCGCAATCAGCCCCAGCATTTT.

The J gene is TRBJ1-5, the V gene TRBV11-2, with no clear D. The CDR3 runs to 13 residues. Trimming left V 4 bases short and J 7 bases short, with 11 bases between. Germline V gene lookup returns CDR1 SGHAT and CDR2 FQNNGV. The CDR3, as DNA: TGTGCCAGCAGCTCATTCGAACGGCAGCCCCAGCATTTT. This sequence encodes CASSSFERQPQHF.

This clone was counted a few times. The chain uses TRBV2 and TRBJ2-5, with D tentatively TRBD1 (5 bases). The J call may be incorrect, as the DNA end agrees better with TRBJ2-7. The CDR3 contains 14 residues. From germline, CDR1 is SNHLY and CDR2 FYNNEI. CDR3 in DNA: TGTGCCAGCAGTGAAGGACAGCCTTCCTACGAGCAGTACTTC. Amino acid sequence: CASSEGQPSYEQYF.

The genes are TRBV7-2 and TRBJ1-5; D is unresolved. The CDR3 length is 16 residues. The germline CDR1 and CDR2 sequences are SGHTA and FQGNSA. The germline V and J ends were trimmed by 1 base and 5 bases, with 15 bases remaining between them. CDR3 amino acids: CASSLEGRRDDQPQHF. CDR3 DNA sequence: TGTGCCAGCAGCTTAGAGGGTAGGAGGGATGATCAGCCCCAGCATTTT.

The CDR3, as DNA: TGTGCCAGCAGCTCACCCCCGGGACAGGGGGCCTATGGCTACACCTTC. This sequence encodes CASSSPPGQGAYGYTF. This chain links TRBV28 with TRBJ1-2; 12 bases match TRBD1. The trim removed 6 bases at V and 4 bases at J, leaving 9 bases unmatched. Germline loops: CDR1 MDHEN, CDR2 SYDVKM. The CDR3 extends over 16 amino acids.

The chain employs TRBV2 and TRBJ2-2; a possible D gene is TRBD1 (6 bases). Per the germline V gene, CDR1 is SNHLY and CDR2 is FYNNEI. Trimming pared 4 bases from V and 6 bases from J, leaving 12 bases between. This CDR3 contains 14 residues. This CDR3 reads CASSVNREPGELFF. The CDR3 DNA reads as TGTGCCAGCAGTGTGAACAGGGAACCCGGGGAGCTGTTTTTT.

The sample holds one count of this clone. The rearrangement joins TRBV7-2 to TRBJ2-1, with D possibly matching TRBD2 (5 bases). V was shortened by 2 bases and J by 5 bases, with 16 bases between the two germline ends. Germline V gene data show CDR1 as SGHTA and CDR2 as FQGNSA. There are 16 residues in the CDR3. The CDR3 region is CASSLWGGSLNNEQFF. In DNA, the CDR3 is TGTGCCAGCAGCTTATGGGGTGGGAGCCTAAACAATGAGCAGTTCTTC.

This clone was detected only once. The rearrangement links TRBV4-1 to TRBJ2-7, with D uncertain. This CDR3 comprises 14 residues. V was trimmed by 0 bases and J by 0 bases, leaving 6 bases between them. The V gene's germline CDR1 is MGHRA and CDR2 YSYEKL. The CDR3 DNA sequence: TGCGCCAGCAGCCAAGAGACACGCTCCTACGAGCAGTACTTC. This translates into CASSQETRSYEQYF.

J is TRBJ2-7 and V is TRBV6-4; 9 bases map to TRBD1. This CDR3 region has 16 residues. From germline, CDR1 is MRHNA and CDR2 SNTAGT. V gave up 5 bases and J gave up 4 bases; unmatched junction bases: 12. This CDR3 reads CASSRTGGASFYEQYF. The CDR3 nucleotides read TGTGCCAGCAGTCGTACAGGGGGCGCGTCATTTTACGAGCAGTACTTC.

This clone was seen once. The chain uses TRBV6-6 and TRBJ2-1; 9 bases fit TRBD1. The CDR3 totals 11 residues. V dropped 6 bases and J dropped 14; count of bases not matched to a gene: 5. CDR1 and CDR2 (germline): MNHNY, SVGAGI (reference sequence). This CDR3 reads CASRQGAREFF. In nucleotides, the CDR3 is TGTGCCAGCAGACAGGGGGCGAGGGAGTTCTTC.

This chain's CDR3 is CASSLGDRGPSPYGYTF. CDR3 nucleotides: TGTGCCAGCAGCTTGGGGGACAGGGGGCCCTCTCCTTATGGCTACACCTTC. V usage is TRBV5-6 and J usage is TRBJ1-2, with TRBD1 matching over 12 bases. Trimming cost V 0 bases and J 5 bases; bases outside gene matches: 8. Germline loops: CDR1 SGHDT, CDR2 YYEEEE. The CDR3 is made up of 17 amino acids.

This rearrangement joins TRBV5-1 to TRBJ2-7; weak D call: TRBD2 (6 bases). The V gene's germline CDR1 is SGHRS and CDR2 YFSETQ. The CDR3 spans 12 residues. Trimming shortened V by 0 bases and J by 5 bases, and 6 bases separated the two germline ends. The CDR3 spells CASSLAGDEQYF. CDR3 nucleotides: TGCGCCAGCAGCTTGGCGGGGGACGAGCAGTACTTC.

The CDR3 DNA follows: TGTGCCAGCTCCGTAGGGGACAATGAGCAGTTCTTC. Its translation is CASSVGDNEQFF. The chain recombines TRBV18 with TRBJ2-1; a possible D gene is TRBD1 (5 bases). The CDR3 loop spans 12 amino acids. Germline CDR1 and CDR2: KGHSH and LQKENI. Trimming left V 6 bases short and J 5 bases short, with 8 bases between.